This T cell receptor beta chain was captured by sequencing in a study of blood T cells in healthy people across ages. Study results and caveats: Investigators treated diversity estimates from one million T cells as underestimates. Among long-lived donors, naive CD4+ cells were more numerous and diversity higher than in aged donors.

Primed by a sample-barcoded 5' primer and a J-beta primer mix, a second PCR proceeded for roughly 7 to 11 cycles. TCRdb ran MiXCR on the 5' RACE reads and lists one entry per CDR3 protein. The sample gives about 380,000 distinct CDR3 sequences, approximately 52% of which show up once; about 54% is in the top ten. A few counts support this clonotype. Antigen unknown. Looked up from germline, CDR1 is DFQATT and CDR2 is SNEGSKA (reference sequence). The CDR3 has 14 amino acids. V dropped 6 bases and J dropped 2 bases, with 17 bases sitting between them. Specimen: blood. This clonotype originated in a man in his sixties in good health. J is TRBJ2-7 and V is TRBV20-1, with D possibly called TRBD1 or TRBD2 (5 bases each). The CDR3 sequence: CSAPGRSQTYEQYF. CDR3 nucleotide sequence: TGCAGTGCGCCGGGACGGAGTCAAACCTACGAGCAGTACTTC.